The TCR beta chain under discussion was sequenced for a study of monozygotic twins with inflammatory bowel disease (dated by TCRdb to about 2019). For context, the study as a whole: A total of about 28 monozygotic twin pairs were included in the full study, comprising nine German pairs (four IBD-concordant, five IBD-discordant) and 19 IBD-discordant Danish pairs. The search for disease-associated traits relied mainly on comparing IBD patients with their genetically identical healthy co-twins within discordant pairs. Each individual had, on average, about 151 000 unique TCRalpha sequences and 181 000 unique TCRbeta sequences available for analysis.

Broad study findings and their caveats: IBD patients had lower TCRbeta repertoire diversity, measured by the inverse Simpson index, than their healthy co-twins. Compared with healthy twins, IBD patients had fewer clonotypes in common with other individuals, a difference most pronounced in patients showing signs of disease activity. No single strong signal or clonotype linked to IBD turned up in the results, so the idea that one exists was not supported. Because patients received different immunosuppressive treatments, the repertoires may have picked up extra background noise and variability between individuals. No difference in repertoire similarity was observed between concordant and discordant twins, possibly owing to limited statistical power. Distinction between different T cell subtypes could not be achieved in the analysis.

For CDR1 and CDR2, the germline V gene lists SGHAT and FQNNGV. The CDR3 runs 16 amino acids, cysteine and phenylalanine included. DNA is not on record. Library construction relied on 5' RACE. Preparation of each TCR library used roughly 3.5 ug of total RNA. For each sample, cDNA synthesis with SMARTScribe reverse transcriptase was split into eight separate reactions. Unique molecular identifiers containing a 6-nucleotide sample barcode were introduced through template switching during cDNA synthesis. Two nested PCRs of around 15 and 10 cycles amplified the TCRalpha and TCRbeta cDNA, and bead purification followed each PCR. Before amplification, cDNA was treated with uracil DNA-glycosylase and purified using the QIAquick PCR purification kit. In the second PCR, Illumina TruSeq-compatible adapters and sample-specific barcodes were added. TapeStation and Qubit were used to check library quality and concentration, and 4 to 6 ng of each library was pooled. Pooled libraries were sequenced on an Illumina HiSeq2500 single-index Rapid Run with 2 x 100 bp reads and custom sequencing primers. As for the authors' bioinformatics: UMI-based consensus assembly with MiGEC version 1.2.6 was used to correct PCR and sequencing errors. MiXCR version 2.1.1 was used to carry out V(D)J alignment, clonotype assembly and CDR3 extraction. To normalise gene usage, clonotype sharing and MAIT/NKT TCR abundance, the top 1000, 10 000 and 20 000 clonotypes in each sample were analysed. After downsampling to 27 000 UMIs, diversity was calculated as the inverse Simpson index using the vegan R package. Paired Mann-Whitney U tests were applied to discordant twin pairs, and Benjamini-Hochberg correction was used for multiple testing. TCRdb reprocessed the reads, so every CDR3 protein sequence counts as one entry and DNA is not shown. The V and J calls and clone size come from TCRdb's table, not from the authors' own analysis. The sample table gives fewer than 350,000 distinct CDR3 sequences. 2% of the sample comes from the top ten.

About this clonotype itself: Its antigen target is currently unknown.

From each donor, a roughly 2.6 ml peripheral blood sample was collected into PAXgene tubes and stored at -80 degrees C. Without any T cell sorting, total RNA was extracted from whole blood using the PAXgene blood miRNA kit on an automated QIAcube. Deep TCRalpha and TCRbeta repertoire profiling with unique molecular barcoding was performed on peripheral blood of monozygotic twin pairs concordant or discordant for inflammatory bowel disease. Smoking habits were recorded for all twin pairs, with individuals classified as current, former or never smokers. The material sequenced was blood. The receptor comes from a human donor with ulcerative colitis or Crohn's disease, or a healthy co-twin of an affected twin (not recorded which). The sequence joins TRBV11-2 to TRBJ2-3; the TCRdb D gene call, TRBD1, has no DNA to confirm it. The CDR3 sequence is CASSPGTQEVTDTQYF.